Sequencing of this T cell receptor (beta chain) was carried out in a study of PD-1 blockade in classical Hodgkin lymphoma. Whole-study findings and limits: The study found complete responders had baseline diversity similar to newly diagnosed patients.

The method was immunoSEQ multiplex PCR; TCRdb's version includes in-frame clones alone and lacks a portion of them. This table has roughly 29,000 clones, more than 70% appearing once. As to time point: cycle 4 day 1 (C4D1), after more than five weeks of nivolumab. Every one of the patients relapsed after autologous stem cell transplantation (brentuximab vedotin exposure was variable). Purified CD4+ T cells were obtained from thawed PBMCs through magnetic negative selection. The best responses consisted of complete response, partial response or progressive disease. This CDR3 contains 12 residues. Germline loops: CDR1 GTSNPN, CDR2 SVGIG (reference sequence). Germline trimming cut 5 bases from V and 5 bases from J; bases unmatched to any gene: 5. A note on this clone: The antigen is undetermined.

The chain employs TRBV30 and TRBJ2-5; TRBD1 aligns across 7 bases. The sequences come from CD4+ T cells from blood, collected before the fourth cycle of nivolumab. The sequence was collected from a human donor with classical Hodgkin lymphoma. The CDR3: CAWGFRGETQYF. The CDR3 DNA reads as TGTGCCTGGGGCTTCAGGGGGGAGACCCAGTACTTC.